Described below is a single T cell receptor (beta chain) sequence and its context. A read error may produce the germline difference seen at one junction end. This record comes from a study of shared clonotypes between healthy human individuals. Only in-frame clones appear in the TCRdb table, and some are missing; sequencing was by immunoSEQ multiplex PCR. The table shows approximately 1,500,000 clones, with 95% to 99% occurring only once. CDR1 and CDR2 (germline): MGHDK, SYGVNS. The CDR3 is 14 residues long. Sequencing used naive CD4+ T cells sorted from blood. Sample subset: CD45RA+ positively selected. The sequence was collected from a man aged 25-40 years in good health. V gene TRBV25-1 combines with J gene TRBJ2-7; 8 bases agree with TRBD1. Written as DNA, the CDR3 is TGTGCCACCAGTGACAGGGGCGAGAATTACGAGCAGTACTTC. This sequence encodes CATSDRGENYEQYF.